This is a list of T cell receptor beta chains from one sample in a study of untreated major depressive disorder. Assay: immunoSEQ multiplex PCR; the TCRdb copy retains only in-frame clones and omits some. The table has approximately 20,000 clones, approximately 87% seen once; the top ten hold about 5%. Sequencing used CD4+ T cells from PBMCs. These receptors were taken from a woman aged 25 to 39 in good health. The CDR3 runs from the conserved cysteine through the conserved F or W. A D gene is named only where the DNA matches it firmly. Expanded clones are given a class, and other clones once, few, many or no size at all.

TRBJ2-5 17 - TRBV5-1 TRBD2 CASSLGLMRGTQETQYF TGCGCCAGCAGCTTGGGCCTAATGCGGGGGACCCAAGAGACCCAGTACTTC
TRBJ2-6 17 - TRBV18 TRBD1 CASSPTGGDPGANVLTF TGTGCCAGCTCACCGACAGGGGGCGATCCTGGGGCCAACGTCCTGACTTTC
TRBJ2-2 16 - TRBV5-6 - CASSLIGKTNTGELFF TGTGCCAGCAGCTTGATTGGAAAAACGAACACCGGGGAGCTGTTTTTT
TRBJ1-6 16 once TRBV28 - CASSFSGYKGDSPLHF TGTGCCAGCAGTTTTTCGGGGTATAAGGGTGATTCACCCCTCCACTTT
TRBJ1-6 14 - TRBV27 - CASSWRGSNSPLHF TGTGCCAGCAGTTGGAGGGGGTCGAATTCACCCCTCCACTTT
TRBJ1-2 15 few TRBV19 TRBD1 CASSPLQTGSAGYTF TGTGCCAGTAGTCCCCTTCAGACAGGGTCGGCTGGCTACACCTTC
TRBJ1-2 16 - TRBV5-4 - CASSLEGGRAAYGYTF TGTGCCAGCAGCTTGGAAGGCGGCCGAGCGGCCTATGGCTACACCTTC
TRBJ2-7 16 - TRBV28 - CASSLFSGGVIYEQYF TGTGCCAGCAGTTTATTTTCAGGAGGAGTGATCTACGAGCAGTACTTC
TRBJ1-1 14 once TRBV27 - CASSWSRGNTEAFF TGTGCCAGCAGTTGGAGTCGAGGGAACACTGAAGCTTTCTTT
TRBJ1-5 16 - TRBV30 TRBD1 CAWSAPTGGSNQPQHF TGTGCCTGGAGTGCCCCGACAGGGGGCTCTAATCAGCCCCAGCATTTT
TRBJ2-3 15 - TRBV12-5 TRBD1 CASGKGQGGTDTQYF TGTGCTAGTGGCAAAGGACAGGGTGGCACAGATACGCAGTATTTT
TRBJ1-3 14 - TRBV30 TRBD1 CAWTRTGSGNTIYF TGTGCCTGGACGCGGACAGGCTCTGGAAACACCATATATTTT
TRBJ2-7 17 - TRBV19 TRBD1 CASSMTVGRQGGSEQYF TGTGCCAGTAGTATGACGGTGGGGCGACAGGGGGGATCCGAGCAGTACTTC
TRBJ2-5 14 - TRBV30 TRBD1 CAWSSPDRVETQYF TGTGCCTGGAGTTCTCCGGACAGGGTAGAGACCCAGTACTTC
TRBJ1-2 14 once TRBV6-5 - CASSYLEPRYGYTF TGTGCCAGCAGTTACTTAGAGCCGCGCTATGGCTACACCTTC
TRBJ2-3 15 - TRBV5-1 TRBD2 CASSTAGGTTDTQYF TGCGCCAGCAGCACCGCGGGGGGTACCACAGATACGCAGTATTTT
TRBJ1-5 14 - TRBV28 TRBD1 CASRGQGFNQPQHF TGTGCCAGCAGAGGACAGGGGTTCAATCAGCCCCAGCATTTT
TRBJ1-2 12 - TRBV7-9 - CASSLLNYGYTF TGTGCCAGCAGCTTACTTAACTATGGCTACACCTTC
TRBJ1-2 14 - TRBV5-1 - CASSLDGGTYGYTF TGCGCCAGCAGCTTGGATGGGGGGACCTATGGCTACACCTTC
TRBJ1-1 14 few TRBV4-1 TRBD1 CASSQTIQGTEAFF TGCGCCAGCAGCCAAACTATACAGGGGACTGAAGCTTTCTTT
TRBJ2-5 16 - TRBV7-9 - CASSPWDLGPGETQYF TGTGCCAGCAGCCCATGGGACTTGGGGCCGGGAGAGACCCAGTACTTC
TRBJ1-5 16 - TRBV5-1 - CASSLDGGGGNQPQHF TGCGCCAGCAGCTTGGACGGGGGAGGAGGCAATCAGCCCCAGCATTTT
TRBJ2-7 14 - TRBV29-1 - CSVLQGFIDHEQYF TGCAGCGTCCTACAGGGTTTTATAGATCACGAGCAGTACTTC
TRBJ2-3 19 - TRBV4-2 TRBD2 CASSQDGGGLAGGSDTQYF TGTGCCAGCAGCCAAGATGGGGGCGGACTAGCGGGGGGAAGTGATACGCAGTATTTT
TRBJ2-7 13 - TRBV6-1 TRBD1 CASARDSLYEQYF TGTGCCAGCGCCCGGGACAGTCTCTACGAGCAGTACTTC
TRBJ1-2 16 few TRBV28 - CASKGGNRVINYGYTF TGTGCCAGCAAGGGGGGGAACAGGGTGATTAACTATGGCTACACCTTC
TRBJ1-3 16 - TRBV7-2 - CASSLAPGSSGNTIYF TGTGCCAGCAGCTTAGCCCCGGGGAGCTCTGGAAACACCATATATTTT
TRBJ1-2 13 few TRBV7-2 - CASSAESPYGYTF TGTGCCAGCAGCGCTGAATCCCCCTATGGCTACACCTTC
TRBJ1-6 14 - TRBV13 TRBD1 CASSLRTGGTPLHF TGTGCCAGCAGCTTACGAACAGGGGGTACACCCCTCCACTTT
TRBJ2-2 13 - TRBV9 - CASSAPSARELFF TGTGCCAGCAGCGCTCCTAGCGCCCGGGAGCTGTTTTTT
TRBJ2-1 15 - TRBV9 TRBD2 CASSAGLAGDNEQFF TGTGCCAGCAGCGCGGGACTAGCGGGGGACAATGAGCAGTTCTTC
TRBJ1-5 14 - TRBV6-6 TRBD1 CASSRQGAAQPQHF TGTGCCAGCAGTCGCCAGGGGGCGGCTCAGCCCCAGCATTTT
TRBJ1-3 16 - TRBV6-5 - CASSYSSQGRGNTIYF TGTGCCAGCAGTTACTCGAGCCAGGGCCGGGGCAACACCATATATTTT
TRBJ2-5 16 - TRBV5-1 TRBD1 CASSLVTGDKKETQYF TGCGCCAGCAGCTTAGTGACAGGGGACAAAAAAGAGACCCAGTACTTC
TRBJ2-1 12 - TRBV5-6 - CASSLLSYEQFF TGTGCCAGCAGCCTCTTGTCCTACGAGCAGTTCTTC
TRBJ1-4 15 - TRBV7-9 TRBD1 CASSLWTGTNEKLFF TGTGCCAGCAGCCTATGGACAGGCACCAATGAAAAACTGTTTTTT
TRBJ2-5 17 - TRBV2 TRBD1 CASRSRDRRSSAETQYF TGTGCCAGCAGGTCCCGGGACAGGAGGAGTAGCGCAGAGACCCAGTACTTC
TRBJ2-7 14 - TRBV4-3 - CASSQDWSSYEQYF TGCGCCAGCAGCCAAGACTGGTCTTCCTACGAGCAGTACTTC
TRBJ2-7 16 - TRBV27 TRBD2 CASSTSGTSGPYEQYF TGTGCCAGCAGTACCTCCGGGACTAGCGGGCCCTACGAGCAGTACTTC
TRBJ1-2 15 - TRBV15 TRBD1 CATSRDLTGEEGYTF TGTGCCACCAGCAGAGACCTAACAGGGGAGGAGGGCTACACCTTC
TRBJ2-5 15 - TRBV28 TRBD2 CASSSLAGGRETQYF TGTGCCAGCAGTTCACTAGCGGGGGGGCGAGAGACCCAGTACTTC
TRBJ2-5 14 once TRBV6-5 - CASKRNRDLETQYF TGTGCCAGCAAACGAAACAGGGATCTGGAGACCCAGTACTTC